This entry is about one T cell receptor (beta chain). This clonotype was seen at least ten times. No antigen is known for it. Within one base of it there is no much larger clone, and no base qualities were kept. Per the publication, the treatment or condition label means: live attenuated yellow fever vaccine strain. At each blood-draw timepoint, two biological replicates of bulk PBMCs were obtained. PBMCs were isolated from peripheral blood using a standard Ficoll-Paque protocol. TriZol was used to extract RNA from bulk PBMCs, from CD4 and CD8 fractions, and from dextramer-positive and dextramer-negative fractions. The data were produced on an Illumina NovaSeq 6000. TCR cDNA was synthesized by 5'RACE template switching, which introduced a universal primer site and unique molecular identifiers. cDNA synthesis was primed from both the TCR alpha and TCR beta constant segments. Library amplification involved two PCR steps, and the second step added sample barcodes and sequencing adapters. Sequencing of libraries was performed on Illumina HiSeq 2500 (2x100 bp) or NovaSeq (2x150 bp). The authors' analysis ran thus. MIGEC was used to demultiplex reads and collapse the reads into UMI consensus sequences, and MiXCR was used for V(D)J alignment. Vaccine-responding clonotypes were identified with edgeR using replicate PBMC samples, with FDR below 0.01 and a log2 fold change above 5 up to day 15 being required. Each bulk clonotype was labeled CD4 or CD8 based on which sequenced repertoire, CD4 or CD8, contained the clonotype at higher abundance. TCRdb trimmed public reads at Q25 via fastp, called clones via MiXCR and kept in-frame beta chains. Records with the same CDR3 protein are collapsed into one entry carrying the most frequent genes and DNA. In this record, the V and J calls reflect TCRdb's handling and not the investigators' own analysis. The sample includes 300,000 or so distinct CDR3 sequences, with around 4.1% observed a single time. The ten most abundant clones make up 20% to 30% of the sample.

Trimming takes 1 base from V and 5 bases from J, and the germline ends sit 12 bases apart. The CDR3 runs 15 amino acids, cysteine and phenylalanine included. Kept here is only the CDR3 DNA, which spans 45 bases and is read in frame from base 1. In the germline V gene, CDR1 corresponds to SGHRS and CDR2 to YFSETQ. The source of the sample is a study of T cells after yellow fever vaccination (dated by TCRdb to the late 2010s). With respect to the entire study: Libraries from fractions with low cell numbers were prepared with the SMART-Seq v4 Ultra Low Input RNA kit. Bulk PBMC replicates and cell subsets were isolated from blood drawn at multiple timepoints before and after both primary and secondary immunization. To follow T-cell clones before and after primary and booster YFV17D yellow fever vaccination, bulk TCR alpha and beta repertoires were sequenced over time. Two healthy male donors made up the cohort, one aged 18 to 30 years and the other aged 30 to 40 years. Overall study outcomes, separate from this receptor: Because abundant contaminating clonotypes from the bulk population could be contained in FACS-sorted repertoires, computational filtering was required. Because the study included only two donors, the extent to which the findings can be generalized is limited. The secondary T-cell response was weaker than the primary response but faster, peaking on day 5 instead of day 15. After the booster, most clones that had expanded after primary vaccination were detected again (approximately 96% of CD4 and more than 85% of CD8), suggesting broad maintenance of memory. A small share of clonotypes occurred in both CD4 and CD8 compartments, likely arising from convergent recombination.

This sequence uses TRBV5-1 and TRBJ1-4; no D gene can be assigned with confidence. The receptor was derived from a man between 18 and 35 years old who received the YFV17D yellow fever vaccine. Specimen: PBMCs, collected 5 days after the yellow fever booster vaccination. The nucleotides read TGCGCCAGCAGCTTGTCCAGGAACCGGAATGAAAAACTGTTTTTT. Its translation reads: CASSLSRNRNEKLFF. Here the CDR3 is joined to the reference TRBV5-1 and TRBJ1-4 genes, and the full variable domain is: KAGVTQTPRYLIKTRGQQVTLSCSPISGHRSVSWYQQTPGQGLQFLFEYFSETQRNKGNFPGRFSGRQFSNSRSEMNVSTLELGDSALYLCASSLSRNRNEKLFFGSGTQLSVL.